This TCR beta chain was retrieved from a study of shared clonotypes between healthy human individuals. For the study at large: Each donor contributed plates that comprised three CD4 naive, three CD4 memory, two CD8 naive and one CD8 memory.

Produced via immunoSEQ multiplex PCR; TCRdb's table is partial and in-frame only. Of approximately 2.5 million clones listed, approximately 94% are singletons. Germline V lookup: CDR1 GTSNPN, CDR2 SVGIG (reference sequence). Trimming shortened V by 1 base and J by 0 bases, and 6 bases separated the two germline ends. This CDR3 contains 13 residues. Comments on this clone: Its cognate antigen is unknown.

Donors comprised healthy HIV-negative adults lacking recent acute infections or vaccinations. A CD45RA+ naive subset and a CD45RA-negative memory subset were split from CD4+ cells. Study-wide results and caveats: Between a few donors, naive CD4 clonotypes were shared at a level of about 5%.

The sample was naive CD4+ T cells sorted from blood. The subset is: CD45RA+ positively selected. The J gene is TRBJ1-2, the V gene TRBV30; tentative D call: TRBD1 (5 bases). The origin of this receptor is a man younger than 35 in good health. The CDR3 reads CAWSGGANYGYTF. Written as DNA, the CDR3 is TGTGCCTGGAGTGGGGGGGCTAACTATGGCTACACCTTC.